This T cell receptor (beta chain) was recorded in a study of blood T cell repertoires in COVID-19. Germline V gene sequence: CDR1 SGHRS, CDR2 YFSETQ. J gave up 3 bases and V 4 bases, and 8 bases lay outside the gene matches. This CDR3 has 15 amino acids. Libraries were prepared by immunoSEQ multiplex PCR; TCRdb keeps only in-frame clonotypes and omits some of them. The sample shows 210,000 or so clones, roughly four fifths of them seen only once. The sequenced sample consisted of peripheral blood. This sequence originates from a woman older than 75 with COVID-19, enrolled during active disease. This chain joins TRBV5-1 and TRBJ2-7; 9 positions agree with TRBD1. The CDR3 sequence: CASSEGTGSYYEQYF. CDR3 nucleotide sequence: TGCGCCAGCAGCGAAGGGACAGGGAGCTACTACGAGCAGTACTTC.